These 6 T cell receptor beta chains came from one sample sequenced in a study of blood T cells in healthy people across ages. PCR was performed a second time for roughly 7 to 12 cycles using a sample-barcoded 5' primer and a J-beta primer mix. TCRdb used MiXCR to reprocess the 5' RACE reads, holding one entry per CDR3 protein. There are roughly 900,000 distinct CDR3 sequences in the sample; approximately 49% occur only once, and roughly 13% lies in the top ten. What was sequenced was blood. These receptors came from a man aged 25-45 years in good health.

The gene calls are TRBV5-1 and TRBJ2-6; no definite D call. V lost 6 bases and J lost 1, with 5 bases in between. Germline V gene sequence: CDR1 SGHRS, CDR2 YFSETQ. This CDR3 is 13 amino acids long. The CDR3 DNA sequence: TGCGCCAGCAAAATATCTGGGGCCAACGTCCTGACTTTC. Protein: CASKISGANVLTF.

This clonotype turned up a few times. This sequence joins TRBV6-6 and TRBJ2-3; D call uncertain. The length of the CDR3 is 12 residues. V shed 6 bases and J shed 4 bases, with 8 bases lying between them. CDR1 and CDR2 (germline): MNHNY, SVGAGI (reference sequence). The CDR3 loop is CASRSVADTQYF. Written as DNA, the CDR3 is TGTGCCAGCAGGTCGGTGGCAGATACGCAGTATTTT.

Concerning this clonotype: A junction end diverges from the germline sequence, so it may reflect a read error. The chain couples TRBV7-3 to TRBJ2-1; D remains ambiguous. The CDR3 totals 15 residues. Germline loops: CDR1 SGHTA, CDR2 FQGTGA. The CDR3 spells CASSFSSGHYNERFF. The CDR3 DNA is TGTGCCAGCAGCTTTTCCTCTGGGCACTACAATGAGCGGTTCTTC.

The CDR3 here is CASSLAGTRLGNIQYF. The CDR3, as DNA: TGCGCCAGCAGCTTGGCAGGGACCAGGCTGGGAAACATTCAGTACTTC. The chain has TRBV5-1 and TRBJ2-4, with D perhaps assigned TRBD1 or TRBD2 (5 bases each). Germline V gene lookup returns CDR1 SGHRS and CDR2 YFSETQ. CDR3 length: 16 amino acids. The V gene lost 0 bases and the J gene lost 6 bases, with 16 bases spanning the gap.

A few counts support this clonotype. This chain connects TRBV20-1 to TRBJ2-3, with 12 bases fitting TRBD2. V trimming: 0 bases; J trimming: 3 bases; junction bases outside the gene matches: 4. From germline, CDR1 is DFQATT and CDR2 SNEGSKA (reference sequence). The CDR3 has 16 residues. The CDR3 loop is CSARDRTSGVTDTQYF. Here the CDR3 DNA reads TGCAGTGCTAGAGATAGGACTAGCGGGGTAACAGATACGCAGTATTTT.

V gene TRBV12-3 or TRBV12-4 combines with J gene TRBJ2-7, with D maybe TRBD1 (5 bases). The CDR3 extends over 15 amino acids. V lost 7 bases and J lost 5, with 21 bases in between. The DNA for the CDR3 is TGTGCCAGCACTACATGGGGCGGCAGGACGAACGAGCAGTACTTC. Residues: CASTTWGGRTNEQYF.